This T cell receptor beta chain appears in the sequencing data of a study of OX40 agonist ivuxolimab in advanced cancers. Study at large: Head and neck, renal cell, melanoma or hepatocellular carcinoma were the cancers that dose-escalation patients had. Of the participants, about 40% had some prior anti-PD-1, anti-PD-L1 or anti-CTLA-4 therapy, which was allowed.

About this clone: One junction end disagrees with the germline gene, perhaps due to a read error.

Per the germline V gene, CDR1 is MRHNA and CDR2 is SNTAGT. CDR3 length equals 15 residues. Only in-frame clones appear in the TCRdb table, and some are missing; sequencing was by immunoSEQ multiplex PCR. The sample lists fewer than 90,000 clones; almost 95% were seen once. The V and J genes are TRBV6-4 and TRBJ1-4; the D gene is possibly TRBD1 (5 bases). The TCR originated in an adult with an advanced solid tumor such as melanoma, head and neck, liver or kidney cancer. Source: CD4+ or CD8+ T cells sorted from blood, taken in a trial of the OX40 agonist ivuxolimab. CDR3 in amino acids: CASSLWGDTNEKLFF. Written as DNA, the CDR3 is TGTGCCAGCAGTCTGTGGGGGGATACTAATGAGAAACTGTTTTTT.